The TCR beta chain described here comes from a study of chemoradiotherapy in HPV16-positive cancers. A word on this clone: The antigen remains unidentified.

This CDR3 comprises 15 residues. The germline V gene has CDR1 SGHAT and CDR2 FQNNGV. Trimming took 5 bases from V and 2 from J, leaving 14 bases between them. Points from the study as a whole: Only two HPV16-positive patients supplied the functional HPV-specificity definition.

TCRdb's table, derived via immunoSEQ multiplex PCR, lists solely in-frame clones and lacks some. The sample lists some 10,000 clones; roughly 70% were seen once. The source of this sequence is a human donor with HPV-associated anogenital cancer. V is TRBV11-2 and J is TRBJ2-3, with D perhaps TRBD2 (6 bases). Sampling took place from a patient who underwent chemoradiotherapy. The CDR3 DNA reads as TGTGCCAGCAGCCTGGGGACTTTACCCACAGATACGCAGTATTTT. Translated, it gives CASSLGTLPTDTQYF.